These T cell receptor beta chains were read from a single sample in a study of cytomegalovirus exposure and HLA in healthy donors. The protocol was immunoSEQ multiplex PCR, while the TCRdb copy is restricted to in-frame clones and leaves out a portion. The table includes 180,000 or so clones, 70% to 85% detected once. The sequenced sample was PBMCs. The receptors here all came from a woman in her 30s in good health and CMV-seropositive. The CDR3 runs from the conserved cysteine through the conserved F or W. A D gene is named only where the DNA matches it firmly. A row's size may be missing; if present it is once, few, many or a size class.

clone size,J gene,V gene,D gene,CDR3 DNA,CDR3 protein
-,TRBJ2-4,TRBV2,-,TGTGCCAGCAGTGACGGGGGGAAACAGGGAGAAAACATTCAGTACTTC,CASSDGGKQGENIQYF
few,TRBJ2-1,TRBV2,TRBD1,TGTGCCAGCATGACAGGGGTCTACAATGAGCAGTTCTTC,CASMTGVYNEQFF
-,TRBJ1-2,TRBV5-6,-,TGTGCCAGCAGCTTTATAAGTTTGCAGGGCGTTTATGGCTACACCTTC,CASSFISLQGVYGYTF
few,TRBJ1-1,TRBV27,-,TGTGCCAGCAGTAGCCTCCAGAACACTGAAGCTTTCTTT,CASSSLQNTEAFF
-,TRBJ2-2,TRBV29-1,-,TGCAGCGTCCGAACAGGGATCAACACCGGGGAGCTGTTTTTT,CSVRTGINTGELFF
-,TRBJ1-4,TRBV18,-,TGTGCCAGCTCACCACAGACAGTTGCAACTAATGAAAAACTGTTTTTT,CASSPQTVATNEKLFF
-,TRBJ2-2,TRBV7-2,TRBD2,TGTGCCAGCAGCTTAGGCCCCAGGAGCGGGAAAGGGGCCGGGGAGCTGTTTTTT,CASSLGPRSGKGAGELFF
-,TRBJ1-1,TRBV7-9,-,TGTGCCAGCAGCTTACAAGGTCGGGGGACTGAAGCTTTCTTT,CASSLQGRGTEAFF
-,TRBJ2-3,TRBV5-1,-,TGCGCCAGCAGCTTGGCTGGGAGCTCCACAGATACGCAGTATTTT,CASSLAGSSTDTQYF
-,TRBJ2-5,TRBV25-1,TRBD1,TGTGCCAGCAGACCGACCCCGGGACAGGGGGAAGAGACCCAGTACTTC,CASRPTPGQGEETQYF
-,TRBJ1-4,TRBV4-1,-,TGCGCCAGCAGCCCGACCTGGGGGGGGATGGGTGAAAAACTGTTTTTT,CASSPTWGGMGEKLFF
-,TRBJ1-2,TRBV10-3,TRBD1,TGTGCCATCAGTGAATCAGGGGGGCTCTATGGCTACACCTTC,CAISESGGLYGYTF
-,TRBJ1-1,TRBV18,-,TGTGCCAGCTCACCGGGGGGGAAAGGCACTGAAGCTTTCTTT,CASSPGGKGTEAFF
-,TRBJ2-5,TRBV7-7,TRBD2,TGTGCTAGCAGCTTAGGCACGGCGGGAGGCCTCCAAGAGACCCAGTACTTC,CASSLGTAGGLQETQYF
-,TRBJ2-3,TRBV6-6,-,TGTGCCAGCAGCCTAGGACGGCAGTCGGGGGCAGATACGCAGTATTTT,CASSLGRQSGADTQYF
once,TRBJ2-5,TRBV25-1,-,TGTGCCAGCAGTTATAGACTAGAACAAGAGACCCAGTACTTC,CASSYRLEQETQYF
few,TRBJ1-1,TRBV10-3,TRBD1,TGTGCCATCGGGACAGCGAACACTGAAGCTTTCTTT,CAIGTANTEAFF
-,TRBJ2-7,TRBV29-1,TRBD1,TGCAGCGTTATCATTGTGGCAGGGGGCGAGCAGTACTTC,CSVIIVAGGEQYF
-,TRBJ2-6,TRBV9,-,TGTGCCAGCAGCCCTACCGCAGGGAATGCTGGGGCCAACGTCCTGACTTTC,CASSPTAGNAGANVLTF
-,TRBJ2-1,TRBV30,TRBD2,TGTGCCTGGAATCGGGAGGGCTTCCCTGAGCAGTTCTTC,CAWNREGFPEQFF
-,TRBJ2-7,TRBV10-3,-,TGTGCCATCAGTGAGTCGGGAGGCTACGAGCAGTACTTC,CAISESGGYEQYF
-,TRBJ2-3,TRBV27,TRBD1,TGTGCCAGCAAGGGGGACAGAACCACAGATACGCAGTATTTT,CASKGDRTTDTQYF
-,TRBJ2-1,TRBV20-1,-,TGCAGTGGCCTAAACTACAATGAGCAGTTCTTC,CSGLNYNEQFF
-,TRBJ1-3,TRBV7-2,-,TGTGCCAGCAGGGCAGGGGACCCTGGAAACACCATATATTTT,CASRAGDPGNTIYF
-,TRBJ1-2,TRBV6-5,-,TGTGCCAGCAGTCCGCGGCCGCCCGGTGGCTACACCTTC,CASSPRPPGGYTF
-,TRBJ2-1,TRBV11-3,-,TGTGCCAGCAGCTTAACAGGGACCCAAAAGCAGTTCTTC,CASSLTGTQKQFF
-,TRBJ2-1,TRBV13,TRBD1,TGTGCCAGCCTAGGACAGGGGAGCGATGAGCAGTTCTTC,CASLGQGSDEQFF
-,TRBJ2-2,TRBV29-1,TRBD2,TGCAGCGTTGAAATCGGGGGGGCCGGGGAGCTGTTTTTT,CSVEIGGAGELFF
-,TRBJ2-2,TRBV27,TRBD2,TGTGCCAGCAATCGGTACGGGGGGATTAACACCGGGGAGCTGTTTTTT,CASNRYGGINTGELFF
-,TRBJ2-5,TRBV15,-,TGTGCCACCAGCAGACTACTAGCCTCGGAGACCCAGTACTTC,CATSRLLASETQYF
-,TRBJ2-2,TRBV11-2,TRBD2,TGTGCCAGCACCGGACAGCTAGCGGGAGGGCCAAACACCGGGGAGCTGTTTTTT,CASTGQLAGGPNTGELFF
-,TRBJ1-2,TRBV6-1,-,TGTGCCAGCAGTCGGGAGAGTGGCTACACCTTC,CASSRESGYTF
-,TRBJ2-7,TRBV7-9,-,TGTGCCAGCGGCCAGCGGACCTACGAGCAGTACTTC,CASGQRTYEQYF
-,TRBJ1-1,TRBV5-1,TRBD1,TGCGCCAGCAGCTTGGCAAACCCCCAGGGGGCTGAAGCTTTCTTT,CASSLANPQGAEAFF
-,TRBJ2-3,TRBV11-2,-,TGTGCCAGCAGCCACGGGGGAGCGGCAGATACGCAGTATTTT,CASSHGGAADTQYF
-,TRBJ2-7,TRBV5-1,TRBD2,TGCGCCAGCAGCTTGCAGACTAGCGGGATCTACGAGCAGTACTTC,CASSLQTSGIYEQYF
-,TRBJ1-2,TRBV6-1,TRBD1,TGTGCCAGCAGTGAAGCGACAGGGGGCTATCTAAGATATGGCTACACCTTC,CASSEATGGYLRYGYTF
few,TRBJ2-1,TRBV27,TRBD2,TGTGCCAGCAGTCCCCTCCCAGCGGGAGGGCCTGATGAGCAGTTCTTC,CASSPLPAGGPDEQFF
-,TRBJ2-1,TRBV25-1,TRBD1,TGTGCCAGCAGTGAAGGAGTAAGGGGGACAGGTAACAATGAGCAGTTCTTC,CASSEGVRGTGNNEQFF
-,TRBJ2-1,TRBV2,-,TGTGCCAGCAGTTGGAGAATGCAGCCCAATGAGCAGTTCTTC,CASSWRMQPNEQFF
-,TRBJ2-5,TRBV6-5,TRBD1,TGTGCCAGCAGTTTCACGACAGGGACAGAGACCCAGTACTTC,CASSFTTGTETQYF
-,TRBJ2-5,TRBV29-1,TRBD1,TGCAGCGCTGAAACCCGCGGACAGGGGGTTAGGGAGACCCAGTACTTC,CSAETRGQGVRETQYF
-,TRBJ2-7,TRBV9,TRBD2,TGTGCCAGCAGCGTAGATCTAGCGGGAAGCGAGCAGTACTTC,CASSVDLAGSEQYF
-,TRBJ2-7,TRBV5-1,TRBD2,TGCGCCAGCAGCCCGGGACTAGCGCATATTACCTACGAGCAGTACTTC,CASSPGLAHITYEQYF
-,TRBJ1-2,TRBV25-1,TRBD1,TGTGCCAGCAGTGAATTTAGTGACAGGGGAATATCTGGCTACACCTTC,CASSEFSDRGISGYTF
-,TRBJ2-2,TRBV5-4,TRBD1,TGTGCCACCATAAGACAGGGCGGCGGCACCGGGGAGCTGTTTTTT,CATIRQGGGTGELFF
-,TRBJ1-3,TRBV6-5,TRBD1,TGTGCCAGCAGTTACTCTGGGACAGCAAGAAACACCATATATTTT,CASSYSGTARNTIYF